This T cell receptor beta chain was observed in a study of vaccination effects on CD4 cells after COVID-19. Study-wide context: Ahead of sequencing, the ViraFEST assay grew antigen-specific CD4+ T cells using viral peptide pools. General observations from the study: Marked clonal contraction was seen in infection- and vaccine-induced clones late after vaccination.

Following a roughly 11-day culture, CD4+ T cells were purified. Each person got two doses of an mRNA SARS-CoV-2 vaccine, BNT162b2 or mRNA-1273. The table came from immunoSEQ multiplex PCR; TCRdb's copy has only in-frame clones and leaves some out. Of fewer than 75,000 clones listed, roughly 80% are singletons. On this clone itself: Antigen unknown.

The TCR sequence derives from a human donor who received a COVID-19 vaccine. Sequenced material: CD4+ T cells from PBMCs cultured without peptide, taken after COVID-19 vaccination.

CDR3 in DNA: TGTGCCAGCAGTTACTCGTCAGAGCGAGGCTACACCTTC. This gives the protein CASSYSSERGYTF. The gene calls are TRBV6-5 and TRBJ1-2; no firm D call. The CDR3 covers 13 residues. The V and J ends lost 0 bases and 8 bases respectively, with 10 bases between them. Germline-derived CDR1 and CDR2 are MNHEY and SVGAGI.